The 21 T cell receptor beta chains below come from one sample, sequenced in a study of blood T cells in healthy people across ages. Alongside a J-beta primer mix, a sample-barcoded 5' primer served in a second PCR lasting roughly 6 to 11 cycles. TCRdb used MiXCR to reprocess the 5' RACE reads, holding one entry per CDR3 protein. The repertoire holds about a million distinct CDR3 sequences, about 51% seen once, with over 20% in the top ten. The sample taken for sequencing was blood. The receptor source for this set is a woman aged 55-70 years in good health.

The gene calls are TRBV10-2 and TRBJ2-5, with 7 bases that match TRBD2. After removal of 6 bases from V and 3 bases from J, the junction contained 4 bases not matched to a gene. CDR1 is WSHSY, CDR2 SAAADI, per germline. The CDR3 is made up of 13 amino acids. CDR3 DNA sequence: TGCGCCAGCAGCGGGACTACCGAAGAGACCCAGTACTTC. Translating it yields CASSGTTEETQYF.

CDR3 amino acids: CASSVAVQGWDEQFF. CDR3 in DNA: TGTGCCAGCAGCGTAGCGGTACAGGGCTGGGATGAGCAGTTCTTC. The gene calls are TRBV9 and TRBJ2-1; D is possibly TRBD1 (6 bases). The CDR3 sequence is 15 residues long. V was clipped by 0 bases and J by 8 bases, with 15 bases between them. CDR1 and CDR2 from the germline V gene are SGDLS and YYNGEE.

In its sample, this clonotype was seen a few times. V gene TRBV4-3 combines with J gene TRBJ1-1, with D unresolved. V was shortened by 2 bases and J by 8 bases, with 18 bases between the two germline ends. The CDR3 spans 15 residues. The germline CDR1 and CDR2 sequences are LGHNA and YSLEER. In nucleotides, the CDR3 is TGCGCCAGCAGCCAAACGTCACTACCGACACCCGAAGCTTTCTTT. Residues: CASSQTSLPTPEAFF.

The genes are TRBV9 and TRBJ2-3; D is possibly TRBD1 (5 bases). CDR1 is SGDLS, CDR2 YYNGEE, per germline. The CDR3 is 15 residues long. V was clipped by 0 bases and J by 2 bases, with 10 bases between them. The CDR3 protein is CASSVEGPLTDTQYF. CDR3 nucleotides: TGTGCCAGCAGCGTAGAGGGGCCCCTCACAGATACGCAGTATTTT.

This sequence joins TRBV11-2 and TRBJ2-5, with TRBD2 as a possible D gene (5 bases). V lost 5 bases and J lost 0, with 10 bases in between. Germline lookup yields CDR1 SGHAT and CDR2 FQNNGV. CDR3 length equals 14 residues. DNA of the CDR3: TGTGCCAGCAGCGGCACCGGGAACCAAGAGACCCAGTACTTC. Translated, it gives CASSGTGNQETQYF.

V is TRBV27 and J is TRBJ2-2; unclear D gene. This CDR3 spans 14 amino acids. Germline CDR1 is MNHEY and CDR2 is SMNVEV (reference sequence). V dropped 3 bases and J dropped 1 base, with 6 bases sitting between them. CDR3 loop: CASSLSMNTGELFF. CDR3 bases: TGTGCCAGCAGTTTGAGTATGAACACCGGGGAGCTGTTTTTT.

On this clonotype: A read error may be the cause here, since a much bigger clone is one base away. The chain joins TRBV28 to TRBJ2-7; unclear D gene. The germline V and J ends were trimmed by 5 bases and 7 bases, with 18 bases remaining between them. CDR3 length: 14 residues. The V gene's germline CDR1 is MDHEN and CDR2 SYDVKM. The CDR3 DNA sequence: TGTGCCAGCAGTCCTTTTTACACCAACAATGAGCAGTACTTC. Translation: CASSPFYTNNEQYF.

The chain uses TRBV7-9 and TRBJ1-1, with D unclear. The CDR3 is made up of 13 amino acids. Germline lookup yields CDR1 SEHNR and CDR2 FQNEAQ (reference sequence). V lost 2 bases and J lost 4, with 8 bases in between. CDR3 bases: TGTGCCAGCAGCTTAAAGAATCCCACTGAAGCTTTCTTT. Its protein product is CASSLKNPTEAFF. The variable domain in full, with the rest retrieved from reference TRBV7-9 and TRBJ1-1, is DTGVSQNPRHKITKRGQNVTFRCDPISEHNRLYWYRQTLGQGPEFLTYFQNEAQLEKSRLLSDRFSAERPKGSFSTLEIQRTEQGDSAMYLCASSLKNPTEAFFGQGTRLTVV.

The V call is TRBV7-9, the J call TRBJ1-5, with D unresolved. The CDR3 is 12 amino acids. Germline V gives CDR1 SEHNR, CDR2 FQNEAQ (reference sequence). V lost 1 base to trimming and J lost 7 bases, with 5 bases between them. CDR3 nucleotide sequence: TGTGCCAGCAGCTTAGACCGACAGCCCCAGCATTTT. Encoded protein: CASSLDRQPQHF.

This clonotype appeared a few times. Written as DNA, the CDR3 is TGTGCCAGCAGCCATCCTAGAGCGGGAGTTAAGGAGACCCAGTACTTC. Translated: CASSHPRAGVKETQYF. The rearrangement links TRBV3-1 to TRBJ2-5; the match to TRBD2 covers 8 bases. The CDR3 consists of 16 residues. Germline assignment: CDR1 LGHDT and CDR2 YNNKEL (reference sequence). Unmatched junction bases numbered 11, after V lost 3 bases and J lost 5 bases.

The CDR3 reads CASSFGSGSGIFTDTQYF. The CDR3 DNA reads as TGTGCCAGCAGCTTCGGTAGTGGCAGCGGAATATTCACAGATACGCAGTATTTT. The V call is TRBV9, the J call TRBJ2-3, with D maybe TRBD2 (5 bases). There are 18 residues in the CDR3. CDR1 and CDR2 from the germline V gene are SGDLS and YYNGEE. V was clipped by 4 bases and J by 2 bases, with 23 bases between them.

This clonotype was picked up a small number of times. The rearrangement links TRBV4-3 to TRBJ2-4; TRBD1 aligns across 9 bases. From germline, CDR1 is LGHNA and CDR2 YSLEER. This CDR3 contains 14 residues. V lost 4 bases, J lost 9 bases, and 7 bases stayed unmatched. The CDR3 region has the DNA TGCGCCAGCAGCCCCCTTTTGGACAGGGGCATTCAGTACTTC. Translation: CASSPLLDRGIQYF.

The V and J genes are TRBV6-1 and TRBJ2-1, with a possible D match to TRBD2 (5 bases). Germline lookup yields CDR1 MNHNS and CDR2 SASEGT. The ends were cut back, 4 bases at V and 2 bases at J, with 9 bases in the middle. The CDR3 runs to 14 residues. CDR3 sequence reads: CASSGWEPYNEQFF. The CDR3 bases are TGTGCCAGCAGTGGGTGGGAGCCCTACAATGAGCAGTTCTTC.

The rearrangement links TRBV2 to TRBJ1-5, with D unresolved. Trimming took 3 bases from V and 0 from J, leaving 6 bases between them. The CDR3 is 14 residues long. CDR1 and CDR2 (germline): SNHLY, FYNNEI. This CDR3 is CASSDLYSNQPQHF. In DNA form, the CDR3 reads TGTGCCAGCAGTGACCTGTATAGCAATCAGCCCCAGCATTTT.

The rearrangement joins TRBV12-3 or TRBV12-4 to TRBJ2-7, with D unclear. V was shortened by 3 bases and J by 6 bases, with 15 bases between the two germline ends. The CDR3 totals 14 residues. The CDR3 loop is CASSLNSPLGEQYF. The CDR3 region has the DNA TGTGCCAGCAGTTTGAACAGCCCCTTAGGCGAGCAGTACTTC.

V usage is TRBV29-1 and J usage is TRBJ2-7; D is possibly TRBD1 (6 bases). V was cut by 4 bases and J by 3 bases, with 19 bases left in between. The CDR3 contains 15 residues. Germline V lookup: CDR1 SQVTM, CDR2 ANQGSEA. The CDR3 DNA follows: TGCAGCGTTGGGGGGTCGACAGGTCCCCTCTACGAGCAGTACTTC. Translated: CSVGGSTGPLYEQYF.

Only a few counts were recorded for this clonotype. V gene TRBV29-1 combines with J gene TRBJ2-6; possibly TRBD2 for D (6 bases). In germline, CDR1 is SQVTM, CDR2 ANQGSEA. The ends were cut back, 4 bases at V and 2 bases at J, with 12 bases in the middle. There are 15 residues in the CDR3. CDR3 sequence (DNA): TGCAGCGTTGGGGGCGGGGCAACTGGGGCCAACGTCCTGACTTTC. Translation gives CSVGGGATGANVLTF.

The chain is built from TRBV28 and TRBJ2-5; the match to TRBD1 covers 7 bases. V dropped 4 bases and J dropped 5; count of bases not matched to a gene: 13. The CDR3 runs 16 residues. Germline CDR1 and CDR2: MDHEN and SYDVKM. In nucleotides, the CDR3 is TGTGCCAGCAGTTCCCTCCGGACAGGCTACCGGGAGACCCAGTACTTC. Protein product: CASSSLRTGYRETQYF.

This clonotype showed up just a few times. The chain combines TRBV7-7 with TRBJ2-7, with TRBD1 identical over 8 bases. Germline lookup yields CDR1 SSHAT and CDR2 FNYEAQ (reference sequence). V gave up 7 bases and J gave up 3 bases; unmatched junction bases: 5. The length of the CDR3 is 13 residues. The CDR3 sequence is CASKGQDDYEQYF. The CDR3 DNA reads TGTGCCAGCAAGGGACAGGATGACTACGAGCAGTACTTC. Based on the CDR3 plus reference TRBV7-7 and TRBJ2-7, the full variable domain is GAGVSQSPRYKVTKRGQDVTLRCDPISSHATLYWYQQALGQGPEFLTYFNYEAQPDKSGLPSDRFSAERPEGSISTLTIQRTEQRDSAMYRCASKGQDDYEQYFGPGTRLTVT.

This clonotype has more than one count but fewer than ten. The gene calls are TRBV25-1 and TRBJ1-2, with 7 nucleotides matching TRBD1. The length of the CDR3 is 16 residues. Trimming at V came to 5 bases and at J to 4 bases, leaving 13 bases not matched to a gene. Germline V gene sequence: CDR1 MGHDK, CDR2 SYGVNS. The CDR3, as DNA: TGTGCCAGCAGTTCCGACAGGGTTTCCCGCACCTATGGCTACACCTTC. Protein sequence: CASSSDRVSRTYGYTF.

This clonotype was detected a few times. This chain uses TRBV7-2 with TRBJ2-1; D may be TRBD1 or TRBD2 (6 bases each). This CDR3 is 17 amino acids long. V shed 3 bases and J shed 6 bases, with 21 bases lying between them. CDR1 is SGHTA and CDR2 is FQGNSA in the germline V gene. CDR3 protein: CASSFAGRNREVNEQFF. The CDR3 DNA reads TGTGCCAGCAGCTTCGCGGGCCGCAACAGGGAGGTCAATGAGCAGTTCTTC.